These 23 T cell receptor beta chains were all obtained from the same sample, sequenced in a study of T cell responses to AZD1222 COVID-19 vaccine. Profiled with immunoSEQ multiplex PCR; TCRdb holds only in-frame clones, not every one. The sample lists over 150,000 clones, approximately 88% occurring once. Sequences were derived from peripheral blood, sampled 28 days after the second AZD1222 dose. These receptors all stem from an adult who received the AZD1222 COVID-19 vaccine.

V is TRBV6-5 and J is TRBJ1-5; TRBD1 aligns across 8 bases. Looked up from germline, CDR1 is MNHEY and CDR2 is SVGAGI. Trimming removed 6 bases from V and 2 bases from J; junction bases left unmatched: 6. The CDR3 extends over 15 amino acids. As DNA, the CDR3 is TGTGCCAGCAGAGCCCCGGGACAGGGCAATCAGCCCCAGCATTTT. Protein product: CASRAPGQGNQPQHF.

V usage is TRBV5-1 and J usage is TRBJ1-2; 7 bases map to TRBD1. V trimming: 0 bases; J trimming: 7 bases; junction bases outside the gene matches: 6. Germline V lookup: CDR1 SGHRS, CDR2 YFSETQ. CDR3 size: 14 residues. In DNA, the CDR3 is TGCGCCAGCAGCTTGGAAGGGGGCGTTTCTGGCTACACCTTC. This sequence encodes CASSLEGGVSGYTF.

V usage is TRBV12-3 or TRBV12-4 and J usage is TRBJ2-2; D gene ambiguous. Deletions cut 5 bases from V and 4 bases from J, with 5 bases between. The CDR3 totals 12 residues. The DNA for the CDR3 is TGTGCCAGCAGTCCGAGCACCGGGGAGCTGTTTTTT. Amino acid sequence: CASSPSTGELFF.

The chain has TRBV11-2 and TRBJ1-2; D might be TRBD1 (6 bases). V was pared by 3 bases and J by 6 bases, with 20 bases between. Germline V gene data show CDR1 as SGHAT and CDR2 as FQNNGV. This CDR3 is 16 amino acids long. The CDR3 nucleotides read TGTGCCAGCAGCTTGGGTTACAGGGCGGGCGGCGATGGCTACACCTTC. Its translation: CASSLGYRAGGDGYTF.

The chain joins TRBV3-1 (or the pseudogene TRBV3-2) to TRBJ2-3; D remains ambiguous. The CDR3 covers 14 residues. The V end lost 3 bases, the J end lost 2 bases, and 9 bases lay between the germline ends. CDR1 LGHDT and CDR2 YNNKEL come from the germline V gene (reference sequence). CDR3 amino acids: CASSQLGPTDTQYF. CDR3 bases: TGTGCCAGCAGCCAGCTGGGCCCCACAGATACGCAGTATTTT.

For the CDR3, the DNA is TGTGCCAGCAGTGAATCCGCTGCAACTAATGAAAAACTGTTTTTT. Translating it yields CASSESAATNEKLFF. The chain recombines TRBV6-1 with TRBJ1-4, with D unresolved. Germline V CDR1 and CDR2: MNHNS, SASEGT. The germline V and J ends were trimmed by 2 bases and 0 bases, with 7 bases remaining between them. The CDR3 covers 15 residues.

The rearrangement joins TRBV3-1 (or the pseudogene TRBV3-2) to TRBJ1-1; 8 nucleotides align to TRBD1. The CDR3 runs to 14 residues. V was clipped by 3 bases and J by 3 bases; unmatched bases: 3. Germline V gene sequence: CDR1 LGHDT, CDR2 YNNKEL (reference sequence). This CDR3 is CASSHGQGHTEAFF. The DNA of the CDR3 is TGTGCCAGCAGCCACGGACAGGGTCACACTGAAGCTTTCTTT.

This clone was detected once. V usage is TRBV3-1 (or the pseudogene TRBV3-2) and J usage is TRBJ1-1; D is unresolved. V was shortened by 2 bases and J by 0 bases, with 7 bases between the two germline ends. The CDR3 consists of 14 residues. Germline loops: CDR1 LGHDT, CDR2 YNNKEL (reference sequence). The CDR3 nucleotides read TGTGCCAGCAGCCAAAACAGCTTGAACACTGAAGCTTTCTTT. Protein sequence: CASSQNSLNTEAFF.

The genes are TRBV6-5 and TRBJ1-2; D is unresolved. Trimming removed 5 bases from V and 3 bases from J, with 10 bases in between. Germline V lookup: CDR1 MNHEY, CDR2 SVGAGI. The CDR3 length is 13 residues. CDR3 amino acids: CASSPHEDYGYTF. CDR3 in DNA: TGTGCCAGCAGTCCCCATGAGGACTATGGCTACACCTTC.

This chain uses TRBV30 with TRBJ1-5, with no clear D. Trimming left V 5 bases short and J 6 bases short, with 17 bases between. Germline CDR1 and CDR2: GTSNPN and SVGIG (reference sequence). This CDR3 region has 14 residues. DNA of the CDR3: TGTGCCTGGGCCCCCGAGGCAGTTTCTCAGCCCCAGCATTTT. This translates into CAWAPEAVSQPQHF.

The V call is TRBV7-9, the J call TRBJ1-6; TRBD1 is a possible D gene (5 bases). Germline CDR1 is SEHNR and CDR2 is FQNEAQ (reference sequence). The CDR3 contains 16 residues. The V end was cut by 4 bases, the J end by 10 bases, with 20 bases between. The CDR3 sequence is CASSSGGRGRDSPLHF. In nucleotides, the CDR3 is TGTGCCAGCAGCTCCGGAGGGCGGGGGAGGGACTCACCCCTCCACTTT.

The genes are TRBV10-1 and TRBJ2-1; D is unresolved. This CDR3 contains 13 residues. Germline V lookup: CDR1 WNHNN, CDR2 SYGVQD (reference sequence). With 5 bases removed from V and 2 bases from J, the gap between germline ends came to 7 bases. The CDR3 spells CASSLDPYNEQFF. The CDR3 DNA is TGCGCCAGCAGTCTAGACCCCTACAATGAGCAGTTCTTC.

J is TRBJ1-1 and V is TRBV18, with no clear D. Looked up from germline, CDR1 is KGHSH and CDR2 is LQKENI. This CDR3 region has 14 residues. V gave up 2 bases and J gave up 3 bases, with 10 bases separating them. In DNA form, the CDR3 reads TGTGCCAGCTCACCATCTCCCCCGGACACTGAAGCTTTCTTT. It translates to CASSPSPPDTEAFF. The full variable domain, its missing parts supplied by reference TRBV18 and TRBJ1-1, is NAGVMQNPRHLVRRRGQEARLRCSPMKGHSHVYWYRQLPEEGLKFMVYLQKENIIDESGMPKERFSAEFPKEGPSILRIQQVVRGDSAAYFCASSPSPPDTEAFFGQGTRLTVV.

The chain recombines TRBV7-3 with TRBJ2-5, with a tentative D call TRBD1 (6 bases). CDR1 and CDR2 from the germline V gene are SGHTA and FQGTGA. This CDR3 comprises 15 residues. Trimming took 5 bases from V and 5 from J, leaving 18 bases between them. The CDR3 region has the DNA TGTGCCAGCAGCGAGGCCAGGGGAACTCTCGAGACCCAGTACTTC. This translates into CASSEARGTLETQYF. Based on the CDR3 plus reference TRBV7-3 and TRBJ2-5, the full variable domain is GAGVSQTPSNKVTEKGKYVELRCDPISGHTALYWYRQSLGQGPEFLIYFQGTGAADDSGLPNDRFFAVRPEGSVSTLKIQRTERGDSAVYLCASSEARGTLETQYFGPGTRLLVL.

The chain has TRBV19 and TRBJ2-1; the D is unclear. This CDR3 has 11 residues. Germline-derived CDR1 and CDR2 are LNHDA and SQIVND (reference sequence). The V and J ends lost 6 bases and 9 bases respectively, with 9 bases between them. CDR3 amino acids: CASSTEVEQFF. CDR3 nucleotide sequence: TGTGCCAGTAGCACTGAGGTTGAGCAGTTCTTC.

This chain links TRBV5-1 with TRBJ1-1; TRBD1 might be the D (5 bases). V was clipped by 4 bases and J by 5 bases, with 24 bases between them. The CDR3 totals 17 residues. Germline CDR1 reads SGHRS; CDR2 reads YFSETQ. This chain's CDR3 is CASSPAGWIRGGTEAFF. CDR3 DNA: TGCGCCAGCAGCCCGGCGGGGTGGATAAGGGGAGGAACTGAAGCTTTCTTT.

This clone was counted a single time. The genes are TRBV19 and TRBJ2-7; a weak D match, TRBD1 (5 bases). The CDR3 runs to 15 residues. Germline V CDR1 and CDR2: LNHDA, SQIVND (reference sequence). Trimming stripped 3 bases from V and 0 bases from J, with 12 bases between. The CDR3 here is CASSIFQGVSYEQYF. In DNA, the CDR3 is TGTGCCAGTAGTATCTTCCAGGGCGTCTCCTACGAGCAGTACTTC.

The chain uses TRBV5-1 and TRBJ2-5; D gene unclear. CDR3 size: 12 residues. V lost 3 bases and J lost 9, with 12 bases in between. Germline lookup yields CDR1 SGHRS and CDR2 YFSETQ. The CDR3 region has the DNA TGCGCCAGCAGCTCCGAACGTGGGGCCCAGTACTTC. This gives the protein CASSSERGAQYF.

The CDR3 DNA reads TGCGCCAGCAGCCAAACCGTTACGGGGGGCTCCGTGAAAAATGAGCAGTTCTTC. Its protein product is CASSQTVTGGSVKNEQFF. The chain recombines TRBV4-3 with TRBJ2-1, with D possibly being TRBD2 (7 bases). Trimming removed 2 bases from V and 7 bases from J, with 24 bases in between. Germline CDR1 is LGHNA and CDR2 is YSLEER. This CDR3 has 18 residues.

The CDR3 loop reads CASSFELAGGMLYF. The CDR3 nucleotides are TGTGCCAGCAGCTTTGAACTAGCGGGGGGGATGCTGTATTTT. The chain links TRBV11-2 to TRBJ2-3; 13 bases are shared with TRBD2. The germline V gene has CDR1 SGHAT and CDR2 FQNNGV. This CDR3 is built from 14 residues. Trimming cost V 3 bases and J 14 bases; bases outside gene matches: 8. The whole variable domain, remainder taken from reference TRBV11-2 and TRBJ2-3, is EAGVAQSPRYKIIEKRQSVAFWCNPISGHATLYWYQQILGQGPKLLIQFQNNGVVDDSQLPKDRFSAERLKGVDSTLKIQPAKLEDSAVYLCASSFELAGGMLYFGPGTRLTVL.

CDR3: CASSLRRELFF. For the CDR3, the DNA is TGTGCCAGCAGCCTCAGAAGGGAGCTGTTTTTT. The chain joins TRBV3-1 (or the pseudogene TRBV3-2) to TRBJ2-2; D uncertain. Germline CDR1 and CDR2: LGHDT and YNNKEL (reference sequence). The germline V and J ends were trimmed by 4 bases and 9 bases, with 6 bases remaining between them. The CDR3 is made up of 11 amino acids.

In its sample, this clone was seen once. The J gene is TRBJ2-7, the V gene TRBV6-5, with D perhaps TRBD2 (6 bases). Germline V gene sequence: CDR1 MNHEY, CDR2 SVGAGI. The V end was cut by 2 bases, the J end by 2 bases, with 16 bases between. The CDR3 length is 16 residues. As DNA, the CDR3 is TGTGCCAGCAGTTACGCTGGGGGGACGTCTACCTACGAGCAGTACTTC. It is translated as CASSYAGGTSTYEQYF.

V is TRBV5-1 and J is TRBJ2-5; 12 positions match TRBD2. Germline values: CDR1 SGHRS, CDR2 YFSETQ. The CDR3 contains 14 residues. V was clipped by 4 bases and J by 5 bases; unmatched bases: 3. CDR3 sequence: CASSPSGGVETQYF. The DNA of the CDR3 is TGCGCCAGCAGCCCTAGCGGGGGGGTCGAGACCCAGTACTTC.